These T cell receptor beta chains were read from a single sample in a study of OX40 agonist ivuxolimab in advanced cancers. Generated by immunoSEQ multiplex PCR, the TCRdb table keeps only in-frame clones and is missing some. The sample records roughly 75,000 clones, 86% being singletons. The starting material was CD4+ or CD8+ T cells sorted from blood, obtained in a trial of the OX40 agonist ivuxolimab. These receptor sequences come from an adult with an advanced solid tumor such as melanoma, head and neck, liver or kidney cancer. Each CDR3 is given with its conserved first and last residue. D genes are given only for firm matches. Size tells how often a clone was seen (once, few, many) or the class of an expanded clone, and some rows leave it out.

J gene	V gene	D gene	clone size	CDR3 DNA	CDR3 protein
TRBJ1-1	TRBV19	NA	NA	TGTGCCAGTAGTACAGGGGTTTTGTCTGAAGCTTTCTTT	CASSTGVLSEAFF
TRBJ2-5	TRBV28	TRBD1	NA	TGTGCCAGCAGTTTATGGGACAGGGCTTCGGAGACCCAGTACTTC	CASSLWDRASETQYF
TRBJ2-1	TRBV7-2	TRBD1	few	TGTGCCAGCAGGTTGACAGGGAACAATGAGCAGTTCTTC	CASRLTGNNEQFF
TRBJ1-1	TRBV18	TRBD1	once	TGTGCCAGCTCACCTGGACAGGGAGGAGGCACTGAAGCTTTCTTT	CASSPGQGGGTEAFF
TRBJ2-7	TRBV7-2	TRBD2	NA	TGTGCCAGCAGCCCCACGGGACTAGCGGTAACCTACGAGCAGTACTTC	CASSPTGLAVTYEQYF
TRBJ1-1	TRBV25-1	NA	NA	TGTGCCAGCAGTGATGTAGGGCAGGGAGAAACTGAAGCTTTCTTT	CASSDVGQGETEAFF
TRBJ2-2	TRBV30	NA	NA	TGTGCCTGGACCTTGGGCGCGAACACCGGGGAGCTGTTTTTT	CAWTLGANTGELFF
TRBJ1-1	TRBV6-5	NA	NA	TGTGCCAGCAGCTTACAGGCCAGGGTTACTGAAGCTTTCTTT	CASSLQARVTEAFF
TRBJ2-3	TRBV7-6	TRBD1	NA	TGTGCCAGCAGCAGGGACAGTGGAACAGATACGCAGTATTTT	CASSRDSGTDTQYF
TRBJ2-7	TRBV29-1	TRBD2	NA	TGCAGCGTTGAGGCGGGAGTGTCCTACGAGCAGTACTTC	CSVEAGVSYEQYF
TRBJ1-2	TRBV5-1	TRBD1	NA	TGCGCCAGCAGCTACGACAGGGGCAACTATGGCTACACCTTC	CASSYDRGNYGYTF
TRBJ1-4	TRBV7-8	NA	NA	TGTGCCAGCAGCTTAGAGGGGGTGGCTTATGAAAAACTGTTTTTT	CASSLEGVAYEKLFF
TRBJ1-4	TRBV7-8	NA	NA	TGTGCCAGCAGCTTAGCGTTGCAAGGAGGGATCGGAAAACTGTTTTTT	CASSLALQGGIGKLFF
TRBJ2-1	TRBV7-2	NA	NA	TGTGCCAGCAGCTTAGGCGCGTACAATGAGCAGTTCTTC	CASSLGAYNEQFF
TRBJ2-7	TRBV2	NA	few	TGTGCCAGCAACCAGGCTCGGACCTACGAGCAGTACTTC	CASNQARTYEQYF
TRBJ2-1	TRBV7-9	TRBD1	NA	TGTGCCAGCAGCTCACGTCAGGGGGCCAATGAGCAGTTCTTC	CASSSRQGANEQFF
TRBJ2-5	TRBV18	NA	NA	TGTGCCAGCTCCTGGGGGCCCGCACAAGAGACCCAGTACTTC	CASSWGPAQETQYF
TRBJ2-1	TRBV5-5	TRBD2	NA	TGTGCCACCTCTACGACTAGCGGGATTAATGAGCAGTTCTTC	CATSTTSGINEQFF
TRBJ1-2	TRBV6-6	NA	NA	TGTGCCAGCAGCCCCGGACAGAACTACCTCTATGGCTACACCTTC	CASSPGQNYLYGYTF
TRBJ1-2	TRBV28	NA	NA	TGTGCCAGCAGTTTAATTGGCTATGGCTACACCTTC	CASSLIGYGYTF
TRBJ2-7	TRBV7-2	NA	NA	TGTGCCAGCAGTTTACAGGGCTACGAGCAGTACTTC	CASSLQGYEQYF